The 20 T cell receptor beta chains listed next were all sequenced from one sample in a study of blood T cells in healthy people across ages (dated by TCRdb to the mid-2010s). Library preparation was by 5' RACE. This sample was sequenced with an Illumina HiSeq 2500. A second roughly 7 to 11 cycle PCR used a sample-barcoded 5' primer and a J-beta primer mix. Through fastp at Q25 and MiXCR, TCRdb rebuilt clones from the public reads, retaining in-frame beta chains. Rows with a matching CDR3 protein are joined into one entry that keeps the most common DNA and genes. The sample table contains roughly 900,000 distinct CDR3 sequences; only one count was recorded for about 48% of them. The ten biggest clones cover around an eighth of the sample. Sequencing was done on a sample of blood. The source is a man under 40 in good health.

For this clonotype: The junction and the germline gene differ at one end; a read error may be behind it. V is TRBV24-1 and J is TRBJ2-7, with a weak D call TRBD1 (6 bases). Germline CDR1 reads KGHDR; CDR2 reads SFDVKD. This CDR3 has 15 amino acids. The CDR3 coding sequence is TGTGTCACCAGTGATAGAAGGGGGACGGTCTACGAGCAGTACTTC. Translation gives CVTSDRRGTVYEQYF.

This clonotype was detected once. At one end, the junction sequence differs from germline, possibly due to a read error. The chain recombines TRBV20-1 with TRBJ2-7; perhaps TRBD2 as D (5 bases). Germline CDR1 reads DFQATT; CDR2 reads SNEGSKA (reference sequence). CDR3 length: 14 residues. Here the CDR3 reads CSVRGRERPYEQYF. In nucleotides, the CDR3 is TGCAGTGTTAGAGGACGGGAACGACCCTACGAGCAGTACTTC.

The chain carries TRBV20-1 and TRBJ1-3; D is possibly TRBD1 (5 bases). The CDR3 sequence is 14 residues long. V shed 5 bases and J shed 0 bases, with 11 bases lying between them. Germline CDR1 reads DFQATT; CDR2 reads SNEGSKA (reference sequence). The CDR3 DNA is TGCAGTGCTCCGGGACGGAGCTCTGGAAACACCATATATTTT. The encoded protein is CSAPGRSSGNTIYF.

The chain carries TRBV28 and TRBJ2-3; TRBD1 might be the D (5 bases). The germline gives CDR1 MDHEN, CDR2 SYDVKM. This CDR3 comprises 15 residues. The ends were cut back, 6 bases at V and 0 bases at J, with 13 bases in the middle. Written as DNA, the CDR3 is TGTGCCAGCAGCCCACTGGGGCCTAGCACAGATACGCAGTATTTT. It codes for CASSPLGPSTDTQYF.

The rearrangement uses TRBV20-1 and TRBJ1-2; a weak D match, TRBD1 (6 bases). Trimming shortened V by 2 bases and J by 2 bases, and 9 bases separated the two germline ends. CDR3 length: 13 residues. Germline CDR1 and CDR2: DFQATT and SNEGSKA (reference sequence). This CDR3 is CSARKQGNYGYTF. In nucleotides, the CDR3 is TGCAGTGCTAGAAAGCAGGGGAACTATGGCTACACCTTC.

The chain carries TRBV7-2 and TRBJ2-5, with D possibly TRBD2 on 5 matching bases. V lost 5 bases and J 1 base, leaving 14 bases between the germline ends. The CDR3 loop spans 15 amino acids. The germline V gene encodes CDR1 SGHTA and CDR2 FQGNSA. This CDR3 is CASSTTRAVQETQYF. DNA of the CDR3: TGTGCCAGCAGCACCACGAGGGCGGTCCAAGAGACCCAGTACTTC.

The CDR3 DNA reads TGCGCCAGCAGCCAAGAAACAGGGATCTCTGGAAACACCATATATTTT. This sequence encodes CASSQETGISGNTIYF. The rearrangement links TRBV4-3 to TRBJ1-3; maybe TRBD1 (6 bases). CDR1 is LGHNA and CDR2 is YSLEER in the germline V gene. Trimming pared 0 bases from V and 0 bases from J, leaving 9 bases between. The CDR3 has 16 amino acids.

This clonotype was counted between two and nine times. This chain joins TRBV29-1 and TRBJ1-1, with D unresolved. The V end was cut by 6 bases, the J end by 0 bases, with 14 bases between. CDR1 is SQVTM, CDR2 ANQGSEA, per germline. This CDR3 is 14 amino acids long. CDR3: CSVLITALNTEAFF. Written as DNA, the CDR3 is TGCAGCGTCTTAATCACAGCTCTGAACACTGAAGCTTTCTTT. The full variable domain, rest sourced from reference TRBV29-1 and TRBJ1-1, is SAVISQKPSRDICQRGTSLTIQCQVDSQVTMMFWYRQQPGQSLTLIATANQGSEATYESGFVIDKFPISRPNLTFSTLTVSNMSPEDSSIYLCSVLITALNTEAFFGQGTRLTVV.

This clonotype appeared a few times. This clone may be a read error of a much larger clone one base away. The chain uses TRBV20-1 and TRBJ1-2; 7 positions match TRBD1. CDR1 is DFQATT, CDR2 SNEGSKA, per germline (reference sequence). The CDR3 length is 15 residues. The V and J ends lost 3 bases and 2 bases, in that order; junction bases with no gene match: 9. Here the CDR3 reads CSASRTGGLNYGYTF. The CDR3 DNA is TGCAGTGCTAGCCGGACAGGCGGTTTGAACTATGGCTACACCTTC.

The chain has TRBV6-5 and TRBJ2-1; TRBD2 is a possible D gene (5 bases). Germline V CDR1 and CDR2: MNHEY, SVGAGI. V lost 7 bases and J 9 bases, leaving 10 bases between the germline ends. CDR3 length: 11 amino acids. The CDR3 is CASTIRGEQFF. In nucleotides, the CDR3 is TGTGCCAGCACCATCCGGGGTGAGCAGTTCTTC.

This clonotype was counted only a few times. The chain employs TRBV7-3 and TRBJ2-1, with 7 bases fitting TRBD1. V lost 2 bases, J lost 8 bases, and 9 bases stayed unmatched. This CDR3 is 15 amino acids long. Germline values: CDR1 SGHTA, CDR2 FQGTGA. CDR3 bases: TGTGCCAGCAGCTTAGGGGGACAGCTTCAGGATGAGCAGTTCTTC. Translated: CASSLGGQLQDEQFF.

The rearrangement joins TRBV28 to TRBJ2-4, with TRBD1 matching 9 bases. Unmatched junction bases numbered 11, after V lost 5 bases and J lost 3 bases. CDR3 size: 17 residues. The germline CDR1 and CDR2 sequences are MDHEN and SYDVKM. Here the CDR3 DNA reads TGTGCCAGCAGTCCTCTACAGGGGGCAGGAGTCAAAAACATTCAGTACTTC. It translates to CASSPLQGAGVKNIQYF.

The CDR3 loop reads CASSVEGTKTGELFF. The CDR3 DNA is TGTGCCAGCAGCGTAGAAGGGACAAAGACCGGGGAGCTGTTTTTT. The chain links TRBV9 to TRBJ2-2, with TRBD1 as a possible D gene (6 bases). The germline gives CDR1 SGDLS, CDR2 YYNGEE. This CDR3 spans 15 amino acids. V shed 0 bases and J shed 5 bases, with 11 bases lying between them.

This chain links TRBV15 with TRBJ1-5; D is undetermined. Trimming took off 4 bases at V and 3 bases at J, with 10 bases between the two ends. Germline CDR1 reads LNHNV; CDR2 reads YYDKDF (reference sequence). The CDR3 sequence is 14 residues long. The DNA of the CDR3 is TGTGCCACCAGCAAAGGGCAGCCCAATCAGCCCCAGCATTTT. It yields the protein CATSKGQPNQPQHF.

The rearrangement uses TRBV20-1 and TRBJ1-5; D remains unclear. Between the trimmed V and J ends, which lost 1 base and 5 bases, there was a span of 15 bases. The germline CDR1 and CDR2 sequences are DFQATT and SNEGSKA (reference sequence). The CDR3 has 15 amino acids. The CDR3 region has the DNA TGCAGTGCTAGAGTTCGCGTGGACCCGGATCAGCCCCAGCATTTT. It specifies CSARVRVDPDQPQHF.

On this clonotype: Just one base apart from a much larger clone, this may be a read error. The V gene is TRBV29-1, the J gene TRBJ2-1, with D hard to call. The ends were cut back, 0 bases at V and 5 bases at J, with 11 bases in the middle. The CDR3 has 14 residues. Germline-derived CDR1 and CDR2 are SQVTM and ANQGSEA. CDR3 coding DNA: TGCAGCGTTGAAGATCCAGGTTCCCACAATGAGCAGTTCTTC. Translated: CSVEDPGSHNEQFF.

The gene calls are TRBV20-1 and TRBJ2-3; 7 bases are a match to TRBD2. This CDR3 comprises 15 residues. Germline V CDR1 and CDR2: DFQATT, SNEGSKA (reference sequence). J was trimmed by 5 bases and V by 7 bases; bases with no gene match: 15. CDR3 in amino acids: CSVRDRLAVKDTQYF. The DNA for the CDR3 is TGCAGTGTAAGGGATAGGCTAGCGGTGAAAGATACGCAGTATTTT.

This clonotype was seen a few times. V gene TRBV24-1 combines with J gene TRBJ2-1; 9 bases map to TRBD1. The length of the CDR3 is 13 residues. The ends lost 7 bases at V and 9 bases at J; junction bases unmatched: 6. From germline, CDR1 is KGHDR and CDR2 SFDVKD. DNA for the CDR3: TGTGCCACCAGCCGGGACAGGGTCGCTGAGCAGTTCTTC. Amino acid sequence: CATSRDRVAEQFF.

This clonotype was picked up one time. The genes are TRBV10-3 and TRBJ2-5; perhaps TRBD1 as D (7 bases). The J call may not be correct, given that the DNA end is closer to TRBJ2-7. The CDR3 length is 14 residues. Germline CDR1 and CDR2: ENHRY and SYGVKD. The CDR3, as DNA: TGTGCCATCAGTGATTTGACAGGGACTTACGAGCAGTACTTC. It specifies CAISDLTGTYEQYF.

A word on this clonotype: Just one base apart from a much larger clone, this may be a read error. The chain has TRBV5-1 and TRBJ2-3; D could derive from TRBD1 or TRBD2 (6 bases each). Germline V gives CDR1 SGHRS, CDR2 YFSETQ. With 7 bases removed from V and 0 bases from J, the gap between germline ends came to 12 bases. This CDR3 has 14 amino acids. CDR3 DNA sequence: TGCGCCAGCGGGGGGCATGCTAGCACAGATACGCAGTATTTT. Translated: CASGGHASTDTQYF.